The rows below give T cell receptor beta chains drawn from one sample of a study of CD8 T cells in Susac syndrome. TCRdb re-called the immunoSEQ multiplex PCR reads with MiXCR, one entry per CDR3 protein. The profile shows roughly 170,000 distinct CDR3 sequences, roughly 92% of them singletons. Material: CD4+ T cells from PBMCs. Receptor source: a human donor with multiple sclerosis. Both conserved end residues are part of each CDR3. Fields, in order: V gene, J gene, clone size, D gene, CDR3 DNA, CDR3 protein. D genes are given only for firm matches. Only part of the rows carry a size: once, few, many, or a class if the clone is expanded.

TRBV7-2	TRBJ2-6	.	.	TGTGCCAGCAGCCTCCGACAGTCGGCCAACGTCCTGACTTTC	CASSLRQSANVLTF
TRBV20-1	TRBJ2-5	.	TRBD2	TGCAGTGCTAGAGAGGGGACTAGCGGGATGCCAGGGACCCAGTACTTC	CSAREGTSGMPGTQYF
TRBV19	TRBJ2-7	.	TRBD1	TGTGCCAGTAGTATAACAGGGGGAGGCGAGCAGTACTTC	CASSITGGGEQYF
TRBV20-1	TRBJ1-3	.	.	TGCAGTGCTAGGGAAAGCTCTGGAAACACCATATATTTT	CSARESSGNTIYF
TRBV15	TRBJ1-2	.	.	TGTGCCACCAGCAGCGAATGGGCCGGACACTATGGCTACACCTTC	CATSSEWAGHYGYTF
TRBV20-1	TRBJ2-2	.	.	TGCAGTGCTAGGGGGGCGGGGGCCGGGGAGCTGTTTTTT	CSARGAGAGELFF
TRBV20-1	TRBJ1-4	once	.	TGCAGTGTAGCTCCAGGGAATGAAAAACTGTTTTTT	CSVAPGNEKLFF
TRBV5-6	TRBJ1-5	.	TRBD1	TGTGCCAGCAGCTTAAGGGGGCCGGGTCAGCCCCAGCATTTT	CASSLRGPGQPQHF
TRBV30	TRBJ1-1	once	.	TGTGCCTGGAGGTCTGGGAGGGACACTGAAGCTTTCTTT	CAWRSGRDTEAFF
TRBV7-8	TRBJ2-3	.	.	TGTGCCAGCAGCCCGGGGGCCTTAAAGGGAGATACGCAGTATTTT	CASSPGALKGDTQYF
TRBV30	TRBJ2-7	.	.	TGTGCCTGGAGAGAATTGGGGAACGCGGCCTACGAGCAGTACTTC	CAWRELGNAAYEQYF
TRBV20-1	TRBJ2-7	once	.	TGCAGTGCTAGTCCGGCGGCCGAGCAGTACTTC	CSASPAAEQYF
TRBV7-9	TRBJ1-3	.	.	TGTGCCAGCAGCTTAGACTATGTAGACACCATATATTTT	CASSLDYVDTIYF
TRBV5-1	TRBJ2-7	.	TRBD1	TGCGCCAGCACCTCGCTAGGGACAGGCCTCTACGAGCAGTACTTC	CASTSLGTGLYEQYF
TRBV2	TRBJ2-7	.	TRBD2	TGTGCCAGCACGCGGGAGGGCGGCGAGCAGTACTTC	CASTREGGEQYF
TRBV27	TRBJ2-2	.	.	TGTGCCAGCAGTCGGGTCGGTCGATACACCGGGGAGCTGTTTTTT	CASSRVGRYTGELFF
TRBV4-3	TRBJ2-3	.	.	TGCGCCAGCAGCCAAGATACCCCAGATACGCAGTATTTT	CASSQDTPDTQYF
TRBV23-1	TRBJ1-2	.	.	TGCGCCAGCCGATTGGGGACGGACTATGGCTACACCTTC	CASRLGTDYGYTF
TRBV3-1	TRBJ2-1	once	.	TGTGCCAGCAGCCGGGGGTACAATGAGCAGTTCTTC	CASSRGYNEQFF
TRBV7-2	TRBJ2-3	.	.	TGTGCCAGCAGCCCCTATGGGACCACTTCGGATACGCAGTATTTT	CASSPYGTTSDTQYF
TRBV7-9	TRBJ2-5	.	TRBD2	TGTGCCAGCAGCCCCCCAGCGGGGCGGGAGACCCAGTACTTC	CASSPPAGRETQYF
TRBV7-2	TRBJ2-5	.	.	TGTGCCAGCAGCTTTCGCTGGGGTCAAGAGACCCAGTACTTC	CASSFRWGQETQYF
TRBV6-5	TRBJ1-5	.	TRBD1	TGTGCCAGCAGTTACGGACAGGCCCATCAGCCCCAGCATTTT	CASSYGQAHQPQHF
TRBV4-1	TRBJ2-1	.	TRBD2	TGCGCCAGCAGCCAGGAACTAGCGGGAGTATACAATGAGCAGTTCTTC	CASSQELAGVYNEQFF
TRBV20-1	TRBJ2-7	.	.	TGCAGTGCTAGTAGTGGGCAGCCCTACGAGCAGTACTTC	CSASSGQPYEQYF
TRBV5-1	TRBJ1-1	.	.	TGCGCCAGCAGCTTGATCAGCATTCTGAACACTGAAGCTTTCTTT	CASSLISILNTEAFF
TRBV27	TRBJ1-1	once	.	TGTGCCAGCAGTAGGGGAGTGAACACTGAAGCTTTCTTT	CASSRGVNTEAFF
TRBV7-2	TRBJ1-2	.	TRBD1	TGTGCCAGCAGCTTATACCGGACAGGGGATTATGGCTACACCTTC	CASSLYRTGDYGYTF
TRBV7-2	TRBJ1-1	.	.	TGTGCCAGCAGCACCCAGGGGAACACTGAAGCTTTCTTT	CASSTQGNTEAFF
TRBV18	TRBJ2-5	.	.	TGTGCCAGCTCACCAAGAGGTGAAGGGGAAGAGACCCAGTACTTC	CASSPRGEGEETQYF
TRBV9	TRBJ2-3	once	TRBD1	TGTGCCAGCAGCGTTGAGGACAGGTACAAAGCAGATACGCAGTATTTT	CASSVEDRYKADTQYF
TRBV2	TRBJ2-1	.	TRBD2	TGTGCCAGCATTCTAGCGGGAGGGACGAGGGAGCAGTTCTTC	CASILAGGTREQFF
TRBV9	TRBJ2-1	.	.	TGTGCCAGCAGTCGGACTATCACGGGCTATGAGCAGTTCTTC	CASSRTITGYEQFF
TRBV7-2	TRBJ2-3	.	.	TGTGCCAGCAGCTTAGTGGGACCCCGAGATACGCAGTATTTT	CASSLVGPRDTQYF
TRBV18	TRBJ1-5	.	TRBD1	TGTGCCAGCTCAACGACAGGGCCCCAGCCCCAGCATTTT	CASSTTGPQPQHF
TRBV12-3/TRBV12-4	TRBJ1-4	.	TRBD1	TGTGCCAGCAGCGACGGACAGGGCATTGGTGAAAAACTGTTTTTT	CASSDGQGIGEKLFF
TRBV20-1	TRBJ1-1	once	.	TGCAGTGCTCCCGGGGCTTCGTTGGGGAACACTGAAGCTTTCTTT	CSAPGASLGNTEAFF
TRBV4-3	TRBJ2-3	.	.	TGCGCCAGCAGCCAAAGAGAAAACACAGATACGCAGTATTTT	CASSQRENTDTQYF
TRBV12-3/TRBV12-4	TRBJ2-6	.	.	TGTGCCAGCAGCGCGGGATCCTCTGGGGCCAACGTCCTGACTTTC	CASSAGSSGANVLTF
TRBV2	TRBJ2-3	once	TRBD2	TGTGCCAGCAGCGACCCCGGGACTAGCGGGAGAGATACGCAGTATTTT	CASSDPGTSGRDTQYF
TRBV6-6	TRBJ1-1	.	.	TGTGCCAGTCTTAGGGGGGGGGACACTGAAGCTTTCTTT	CASLRGGDTEAFF
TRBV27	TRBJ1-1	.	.	TGTGCCAGCAGTTTTTCAGGGCGTCGAGCTTTCTTT	CASSFSGRRAFF
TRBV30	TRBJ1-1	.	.	TGTGCCTGGGGGGACGGAAACACTGAAGCTTTCTTT	CAWGDGNTEAFF
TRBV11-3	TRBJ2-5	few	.	TGTGCCAGCAGCTCCCGTGTAGGGTCTGAGACCCAGTACTTC	CASSSRVGSETQYF
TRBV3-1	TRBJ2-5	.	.	TGTGCCAGCAAGGCGGGGGAGACCCAGTACTTC	CASKAGETQYF
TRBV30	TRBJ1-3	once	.	TGTGCCTGGAGTGTAATTGGAAACACCATATATTTT	CAWSVIGNTIYF
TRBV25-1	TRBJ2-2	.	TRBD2	TGTGCCAGCAGTCACCCGGGAGGGGTCACCGGGGAGCTGTTTTTT	CASSHPGGVTGELFF
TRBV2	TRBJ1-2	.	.	TGTGCCAGCAGGGGGGAGGGCTTCTATGGCTACACCTTC	CASRGEGFYGYTF
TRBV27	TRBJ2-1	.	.	TGTGCCAGCAGTTTTCAATCGCAAAGGAGGTCCAATGAGCAGTTCTTC	CASSFQSQRRSNEQFF
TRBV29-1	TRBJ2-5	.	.	TGCAGCGTTGAAGTACAGGGAGTTGGGGAGACCCAGTACTTC	CSVEVQGVGETQYF
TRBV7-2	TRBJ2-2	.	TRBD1	TGTGCCAGCAGCTTAGTGGGACAGGGGAACACCGGGGAGCTGTTTTTT	CASSLVGQGNTGELFF
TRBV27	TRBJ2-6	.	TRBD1	TGTGCCAGCAGTTCTGACAGGGGGGACTCTGGGGCCAACGTCCTGACTTTC	CASSSDRGDSGANVLTF
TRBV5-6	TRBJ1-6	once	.	TGTGCCAGCAGTTTGTTGGGGGTAAGTTCACCCCTCCACTTT	CASSLLGVSSPLHF
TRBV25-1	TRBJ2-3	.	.	TGTGCCAGCACCGGGACTCTCAGCACAGATACGCAGTATTTT	CASTGTLSTDTQYF